This note documents a single TCR beta chain sequence. Study processing details: Counts of nucleated cells, estimated from reference gene primer amplification, were obtained. Assay used: immunoSEQ multiplex PCR; TCRdb lists only in-frame clones, some missing. D and trimming were read from the DNA, whereas the V and J calls and clone size are those reported in that table. The sample has around 300,000 clones, 90% seen once. These data originate in a study of blood T cell repertoires in COVID-19. Study at large: Sites in the United States, Italy and Spain provided acute and convalescent COVID-19 samples.

The CDR3 contains 13 residues. CDR1 is MNHEY and CDR2 is SVGAGI in the germline V gene. V shed 5 bases and J shed 4 bases, with 12 bases lying between them. The J gene is TRBJ2-7, the V gene TRBV6-5; a weak D match, TRBD1 (5 bases). The receptor comes from a woman between 18 and 30 years old with acute COVID-19. Material for sequencing was PBMCs or T cells enriched from blood (not recorded which). The DNA for the CDR3 is TGTGCCAGCAGTACCACGCAGGGATACGAGCAGTACTTC. Translating it yields CASSTTQGYEQYF.